These 25 T cell receptor beta chains originate from one sample sequenced in a study of Graves' ophthalmopathy and Graves' hyperthyroidism. RNA transcripts were the source from which TCR beta CDR3 regions were amplified. The library came from an HTBI-primed first-round RT-PCR and a second-round multiplex PCR. TCRdb independently ran MiXCR on the multiplex PCR reads; one entry per CDR3 protein. This sample carries over a million distinct CDR3 sequences, about 38% of them seen once, and the ten largest clones take 11%. Material: peripheral blood or thyroid tissue (not recorded which). The receptors originated from an adult man with Graves' hyperthyroidism.

This clonotype was counted once. A much larger clonotype is one base distant, so this may be a read error. The chain uses TRBV20-1 and TRBJ2-2; 13 nucleotides align to TRBD2. Germline-derived CDR1 and CDR2 are DFQATT and SNEGSKA (reference sequence). Unmatched junction bases numbered 3, after V lost 4 bases and J lost 4 bases. There are 15 residues in the CDR3. CDR3 sequence reads: CSATGLAGSTGELFF. CDR3 in DNA: TGCAGTGCTACGGGACTAGCGGGAAGCACCGGGGAGCTGTTTTTT.

This chain connects TRBV10-3 to TRBJ1-4; D remains unclear. V dropped 8 bases and J dropped 8 bases, with 9 bases sitting between them. Germline CDR1 is ENHRY and CDR2 is SYGVKD. This CDR3 has 11 amino acids. For the CDR3, the DNA is TGTGCCATCGGGAACGGGGAAAAACTGTTTTTT. Residues: CAIGNGEKLFF.

With regard to this clonotype: One base away lies a much larger clone, so this may be a sequencing read error. The V and J genes are TRBV7-6 and TRBJ1-6; D is unresolved. This CDR3 region has 17 residues. Germline V gene sequence: CDR1 SGHVS, CDR2 FNYEAQ. The DNA for the CDR3 is TGTGCCAGCAGCGTAAATGTGAGGAGCTCCTATGATTCACCCCTCCACTTT. Protein: CASSVNVRSSYDSPLHF. The variable domain in full, completed from reference TRBV7-6 and TRBJ1-6, reads GAGVSQSPRYKVTKRGQDVALRCDPISGHVSLYWYRQALGQGPEFLTYFNYEAQQDKSGLPNDRFSAERPEGSISTLTIQRTEQRDSAMYRCASSVNVRSSYDSPLHFGNGTRLTVT.

The table lists this clonotype with many counts. The gene calls are TRBV29-1 and TRBJ2-5, with D uncertain. Germline loops: CDR1 SQVTM, CDR2 ANQGSEA. Trimming shortened V by 7 bases and J by 2 bases, and 11 bases separated the two germline ends. This CDR3 is 12 amino acids long. DNA for the CDR3: TGCAGCGGAACGACAAGACAAGAGACCCAGTACTTC. Translating it yields CSGTTRQETQYF.

A few counts support this clonotype. V and J are TRBV30 and TRBJ1-1; weak D call: TRBD1 (5 bases). Germline CDR1 is GTSNPN and CDR2 is SVGIG (reference sequence). Trimming took 3 bases from V and 2 from J, leaving 10 bases between them. The CDR3 extends over 13 amino acids. This CDR3 is CAWSGDRNTEAFF. The CDR3 DNA reads as TGTGCCTGGAGCGGAGACAGAAACACTGAAGCTTTCTTT.

Concerning this clonotype: A much larger clonotype is one base distant, so this may be a read error. V gene TRBV24-1 combines with J gene TRBJ2-2; D may be TRBD1 (6 bases). CDR1 is KGHDR and CDR2 is SFDVKD in the germline V gene. The CDR3 sequence is 15 residues long. V dropped 3 bases and J dropped 3 bases, with 10 bases sitting between them. The CDR3 spells CATSDRDTHTGELFF. For the CDR3, the DNA is TGTGCCACCAGTGATAGGGACACCCACACCGGGGAGCTGTTTTTT.

V gene TRBV28 combines with J gene TRBJ2-5; D may be TRBD1 (6 bases). This CDR3 has 15 residues. Germline assignment: CDR1 MDHEN and CDR2 SYDVKM. With 2 bases removed from V and 3 bases from J, the gap between germline ends came to 13 bases. The CDR3 spells CASSLTGWQKETQYF. Here the CDR3 DNA reads TGTGCCAGCAGTTTAACAGGGTGGCAAAAAGAGACCCAGTACTTC.

The sample holds many counts of this clonotype. One end of the junction fails to match germline, which may point to a read error. V and J are TRBV7-9 and TRBJ1-2; perhaps TRBD1 as D (5 bases). Germline-derived CDR1 and CDR2 are SEHNR and FQNEAQ (reference sequence). The CDR3 runs 12 residues. This CDR3 reads CASSTGRGVLIF. The CDR3 nucleotides read TGTGCCAGCAGCACGGGACGAGGGGTGTTAATTTTC.

The genes are TRBV20-1 and TRBJ1-6; a possible D gene is TRBD1 (6 bases). The V end was cut by 5 bases, the J end by 15 bases, with 17 bases between. Germline CDR1 is DFQATT and CDR2 is SNEGSKA (reference sequence). The CDR3 runs to 12 residues. The CDR3 region has the DNA TGCAGTGCTGCGCCGAGGGGGTCGAACCTCCACTTT. Translated, it gives CSAAPRGSNLHF.

The table lists this clonotype with many counts. The gene calls are TRBV7-6 and TRBJ1-5; D unclear. Per the germline V gene, CDR1 is SGHVS and CDR2 is FNYEAQ. The CDR3 length is 15 residues. V was clipped by 1 base and J by 5 bases, with 12 bases between them. This CDR3 reads CASSLEGGMDQPQHF. The CDR3 DNA follows: TGTGCCAGCAGCTTAGAGGGAGGGATGGATCAGCCCCAGCATTTT.

The rearrangement uses TRBV25-1 and TRBJ1-3; D not certain. Per germline, CDR1 MGHDK and CDR2 SYGVNS. V gave up 3 bases and J gave up 9 bases, with 12 bases separating them. This CDR3 is 13 amino acids long. CDR3 sequence (DNA): TGTGCCAGCAGTGAGTTTAATTTCGGCACCATATATTTT. It codes for CASSEFNFGTIYF.

To note about this clonotype: A read error may be the cause here, since a much bigger clone is one base away. The V and J genes are TRBV20-1 and TRBJ2-5, with D maybe TRBD1 (7 bases). The CDR3 runs to 13 residues. Germline V CDR1 and CDR2: DFQATT, SNEGSKA (reference sequence). The CDR3 protein is CSARQGGGETRYF. CDR3 in DNA: TGCAGTGCTAGACAGGGGGGTGGCGAGACCCGGTACTTC.

This clonotype has only a few counts. V is TRBV20-1 and J is TRBJ1-3; D may be TRBD1 (5 bases). CDR1 is DFQATT, CDR2 SNEGSKA, per germline (reference sequence). CDR3 length equals 16 residues. The ends were cut back, 4 bases at V and 2 bases at J, with 18 bases in the middle. This CDR3 reads CSAMGDPGGAGNTIYF. CDR3 coding DNA: TGCAGTGCTATGGGCGACCCGGGGGGGGCTGGAAACACCATATATTTT.

This clonotype has a count of ten or more. The V and J genes are TRBV20-1 and TRBJ2-7; possibly TRBD2 for D (5 bases). Germline V CDR1 and CDR2: DFQATT, SNEGSKA (reference sequence). V was pared by 3 bases and J by 5 bases, with 14 bases between. The CDR3 extends over 13 amino acids. The CDR3 region has the DNA TGCAGTGCTAGTTACGGGTCCGGGAACGAGCAGTACTTC. It translates to CSASYGSGNEQYF.

Concerning this clonotype itself: A much more abundant neighbour one base away suggests this may be a read error. The chain couples TRBV12-3 or TRBV12-4 to TRBJ2-5, with TRBD1 as a possible D gene (6 bases). The CDR3 consists of 13 residues. Here the CDR3 DNA reads TGTGCCACAGGGGTTGATAGAGCGGAGACCCAGTGCTTC. Its translation: CATGVDRAETQCF.

This clonotype was detected many times. This chain joins TRBV11-2 and TRBJ1-2; 9 bases align to TRBD1. The CDR3 covers 14 residues. V dropped 5 bases and J dropped 7; count of bases not matched to a gene: 8. Germline V gene sequence: CDR1 SGHAT, CDR2 FQNNGV. CDR3 loop: CASSVYRGRGGYTF. The CDR3 DNA sequence: TGTGCCAGCAGCGTCTACAGGGGGCGAGGTGGCTACACCTTC.

This clonotype was observed a few times. The chain is built from TRBV4-1 and TRBJ2-6; D is possibly TRBD1 or TRBD2 (5 bases each). CDR1 is MGHRA, CDR2 YSYEKL, per germline. Trimming shortened V by 4 bases and J by 0 bases, and 13 bases separated the two germline ends. The CDR3 covers 17 residues. The CDR3 loop reads CASSPRDAGSGANVLTF. CDR3 coding DNA: TGCGCCAGCAGCCCCCGGGACGCGGGCTCTGGGGCCAACGTCCTGACTTTC.

On this clonotype itself: This could be a read error, since a much larger clone is one nucleotide away. The missing conserved phenylalanine or tryptophan at the end of this CDR3 makes a read error likely. The J gene is TRBJ2-7, the V gene TRBV19; 9 bases fit TRBD1. V lost 6 bases and J lost 5; bases outside the gene matches: 8. The length of the CDR3 is 14 residues. Looked up from germline, CDR1 is LNHDA and CDR2 is SQIVND (reference sequence). Here the CDR3 reads CASRKGQGTDEQYL. CDR3 nucleotide sequence: TGTGCCAGTAGAAAGGGACAGGGAACAGACGAGCAGTACCTC.

This sequence joins TRBV10-3 and TRBJ2-5, with a possible D match to TRBD1 (8 bases). The CDR3 consists of 13 residues. Germline lookup yields CDR1 ENHRY and CDR2 SYGVKD. V lost 10 bases to trimming and J lost 4 bases, with 16 bases between them. The CDR3 DNA is TGTGCCAGCGGGGGACAGGCCGGAGAGACCCAGTACTTC. This gives the protein CASGGQAGETQYF.

V is TRBV7-2 and J is TRBJ2-3; tentatively, D is TRBD1 (5 bases). The CDR3 is 17 amino acids. Trimming cost V 1 base and J 2 bases, with 16 bases left between them. The V gene's germline CDR1 is SGHTA and CDR2 FQGNSA. CDR3 protein: CASSLEAGSSFTDTQYF. The DNA for the CDR3 is TGTGCCAGCAGCTTAGAGGCAGGGTCTAGTTTCACAGATACGCAGTATTTT.

This clonotype came up a few times. The gene calls are TRBV6-5 and TRBJ2-7; TRBD2 agrees at 8 bases. The CDR3 has 17 amino acids. Germline values: CDR1 MNHEY, CDR2 SVGAGI. The junction had 14 bases not matched to a gene; V was cut back by 7 bases and J by 0 bases. In DNA, the CDR3 is TGTGCCAGCACCCCTTTTCGAGGAAGCGGGAGCTCCTACGAGCAGTACTTC. Translating it yields CASTPFRGSGSSYEQYF.

The gene calls are TRBV7-2 and TRBJ2-2; 8 positions agree with TRBD2. Germline trimming cut 6 bases from V and 4 bases from J; bases unmatched to any gene: 10. The CDR3 has 16 amino acids. Germline V gene lookup returns CDR1 SGHTA and CDR2 FQGNSA. The CDR3 coding sequence is TGTGCCAGCAGTACACGGCGGGGGGCGGGCACCGGGGAGCTGTTTTTT. Its protein is CASSTRRGAGTGELFF.

The V and J genes are TRBV7-9 and TRBJ2-7; 9 positions agree with TRBD2. After removal of 5 bases from V and 5 bases from J, the junction contained 16 bases not matched to a gene. The germline V gene encodes CDR1 SEHNR and CDR2 FQNEAQ (reference sequence). This CDR3 region has 17 residues. The CDR3 sequence is CASSAGGETGRINEQYF. In DNA, the CDR3 is TGTGCCAGCAGCGCGGGGGGGGAGACAGGGAGGATTAACGAGCAGTACTTC.

This clonotype was counted ten times or more. V is TRBV20-1 and J is TRBJ2-7, with TRBD1 matching 8 bases. Germline V CDR1 and CDR2: DFQATT, SNEGSKA (reference sequence). The CDR3 extends over 12 amino acids. V lost 6 bases and J lost 3; bases outside the gene matches: 4. CDR3 protein: CSAAGTGYEQYF. The CDR3 region has the DNA TGCAGTGCGGCCGGGACAGGCTACGAGCAGTACTTC.

This clonotype occurred many times. The CDR3 is CASTAASIMNTEAFF. CDR3 nucleotide sequence: TGTGCCAGTACGGCAGCTAGCATTATGAACACTGAAGCTTTCTTT. J is TRBJ1-1 and V is TRBV19; no reliable D call. CDR1 and CDR2 (germline): LNHDA, SQIVND (reference sequence). V was trimmed by 7 bases and J by 0 bases, leaving 15 bases between them. The CDR3 loop spans 15 amino acids.